These 27 T cell receptor beta chains came from one sample sequenced in a study of shared clonotypes between healthy human individuals. Profiling relied on immunoSEQ multiplex PCR, and the TCRdb table lists in-frame clones only, not all of them. This sample has about 670,000 clones, with approximately 75% found just once. The specimen sequenced was memory CD4+ T cells sorted from blood. Stated subset: CD45RA-negative fraction. The origin of the receptors is a woman in her thirties in good health.

V gene TRBV27 combines with J gene TRBJ2-6; D is perhaps TRBD2 (5 bases). Trimming removed 7 bases from V and 2 bases from J, with 18 bases in between. The germline V gene has CDR1 MNHEY and CDR2 SMNVEV (reference sequence). The CDR3 covers 17 residues. Here the CDR3 DNA reads TGTGCCAGCATACTAGAACAGCCACCTCCTGGGGCCAACGTCCTGACTTTC. Its protein is CASILEQPPPGANVLTF.

The J gene is TRBJ2-7, the V gene TRBV4-1; perhaps TRBD2 as D (5 bases). The CDR3 length is 16 residues. CDR1 MGHRA and CDR2 YSYEKL come from the germline V gene. Trimming took off 0 bases at V and 0 bases at J, with 12 bases between the two ends. The CDR3 DNA sequence: TGCGCCAGCAGCCAAGAAAGGAGCGGTTACTCCTACGAGCAGTACTTC. Translated: CASSQERSGYSYEQYF.

Details on this clone: Other DNA sequences in this sample translate to the same CDR3. The CDR3 nucleotides are TGTGCCAGCAGACCACAGAACACCGGGGAGCTGTTTTTT. It translates to CASRPQNTGELFF. The chain uses TRBV2 and TRBJ2-2; D is undetermined. This CDR3 has 13 residues. Germline CDR1 SNHLY, CDR2 FYNNEI. The germline V and J ends were trimmed by 6 bases and 1 base, with 6 bases remaining between them.

This clone was counted a single time. This CDR3 is also generated by other DNA sequences in the sample. The rearrangement links TRBV20-1 to TRBJ2-5; D call uncertain. From germline, CDR1 is DFQATT and CDR2 SNEGSKA (reference sequence). V dropped 6 bases and J dropped 1 base, with 3 bases sitting between them. The CDR3 extends over 10 amino acids. The CDR3 bases are TGCAGTGCCATCCAAGAGACCCAGTACTTC. Its translation is CSAIQETQYF.

Comments on this clone: Relative to the germline gene, one junction end is altered; a read error may explain this. This chain joins TRBV5-5 and TRBJ2-7; tentatively, D is TRBD2 (5 bases). The CDR3 covers 15 residues. Per the germline V gene, CDR1 is SGHKS and CDR2 is YYEKEE (reference sequence). CDR3 nucleotide sequence: TGTGCCAGCAGTTTGGACTTTCCGAGCTCCTACGAGCAGTACTTC. It translates to CASSLDFPSSYEQYF.

This chain links TRBV30 with TRBJ1-1, with D hard to call. V was clipped by 0 bases and J by 11 bases, with 19 bases between them. This CDR3 has 14 amino acids. Germline V gene lookup returns CDR1 GTSNPN and CDR2 SVGIG (reference sequence). The CDR3 sequence is CAWSVRNVHEWAFF. In DNA form, the CDR3 reads TGTGCCTGGAGTGTACGGAACGTCCACGAGTGGGCTTTCTTT.

V is TRBV28 and J is TRBJ1-5; no clear D. Trimming cost V 2 bases and J 9 bases, with 17 bases left between them. Germline CDR1 reads MDHEN; CDR2 reads SYDVKM. This CDR3 is 15 amino acids long. This chain's CDR3 is CASSLPELGRGPQHF. The CDR3 DNA reads TGTGCCAGCAGTTTACCCGAGCTTGGCCGGGGGCCCCAGCATTTT.

This clone has just a few counts. The chain joins TRBV6-1 to TRBJ1-2, with 7 bases that match TRBD1. V shed 2 bases, J shed 1 base, and the junction held 4 bases outside the gene matches. CDR3 size: 15 residues. The germline V gene has CDR1 MNHNS and CDR2 SASEGT. The CDR3 loop is CASSEYRGGNYGYTF. The CDR3 DNA is TGTGCCAGCAGTGAATACAGGGGTGGTAACTATGGCTACACCTTC.

This chain joins TRBV6-1 and TRBJ2-7, with D perhaps matching TRBD1 (6 bases). This CDR3 is 14 amino acids long. The V and J ends lost 6 bases and 7 bases respectively, with 19 bases between them. Germline CDR1 and CDR2: MNHNS and SASEGT. This CDR3 is CASSQQGPPGEQYF. DNA for the CDR3: TGTGCCAGCAGCCAACAGGGTCCCCCAGGAGAGCAGTACTTC.

The rearrangement uses TRBV4-1 and TRBJ1-4; D remains ambiguous. This CDR3 is built from 18 residues. Trimming took off 0 bases at V and 10 bases at J, with 24 bases between the two ends. CDR1 and CDR2 (germline): MGHRA, YSYEKL. CDR3 bases: TGCGCCAGCAGCCAAGAACTCCGGGCGGGGTTTTGGCTGGGAAAACTGTTTTTT. Its translation: CASSQELRAGFWLGKLFF.

V is TRBV6-6 and J is TRBJ1-2; D unresolved. The germline V and J ends were trimmed by 4 bases and 7 bases, with 13 bases remaining between them. CDR1 and CDR2 from the germline V gene are MNHNY and SVGAGI (reference sequence). The CDR3 loop spans 13 amino acids. The CDR3 coding sequence is TGTGCCAGCAGTTCCTCGGGATTACTTGGCTACACCTTC. Residues: CASSSSGLLGYTF.

This clone showed up just once. V and J are TRBV28 and TRBJ1-2; 7 nucleotides agree with TRBD1. The length of the CDR3 is 13 residues. Germline V gene lookup returns CDR1 MDHEN and CDR2 SYDVKM. The J segment lost 8 bases and the V segment lost 8 bases, leaving 11 bases of the junction unmatched. CDR3 loop: CASGERDSVGYTF. Written as DNA, the CDR3 is TGTGCCAGCGGCGAACGGGACAGCGTGGGCTACACCTTC.

This sequence joins TRBV4-1 and TRBJ1-4; a possible D gene is TRBD1 (6 bases). The CDR3 covers 16 residues. Germline V CDR1 and CDR2: MGHRA, YSYEKL. V lost 4 bases to trimming and J lost 1 base, with 13 bases between them. DNA of the CDR3: TGCGCCAGCAGCCTGGGGAACAGGGTAACTAATGAAAAACTGTTTTTT. As protein: CASSLGNRVTNEKLFF.

The V and J genes are TRBV10-2 and TRBJ1-3, with D possibly being TRBD1 (6 bases). There are 16 residues in the CDR3. The V gene's germline CDR1 is WSHSY and CDR2 SAAADI. Between the trimmed V and J ends, which lost 2 bases and 2 bases, there was a span of 13 bases. The CDR3 protein is CASSEGLRGTGNTIYF. The CDR3 coding sequence is TGCGCCAGCAGTGAGGGTTTGAGGGGGACTGGAAACACCATATATTTT.

This clone has only one observation. This chain connects TRBV19 to TRBJ2-7; TRBD2 agrees at 8 bases. V trimming: 5 bases; J trimming: 0 bases; junction bases outside the gene matches: 3. Germline lookup yields CDR1 LNHDA and CDR2 SQIVND (reference sequence). This CDR3 region has 14 residues. The CDR3 protein is CASSHTSGSYEQYF. CDR3 nucleotides: TGTGCCAGTAGTCATACTAGCGGCTCCTACGAGCAGTACTTC.

This clone appeared a single time. The genes are TRBV19 and TRBJ2-1; 12 nucleotides line up with TRBD1. J gave up 6 bases and V 8 bases, and 11 bases lay outside the gene matches. The germline V gene has CDR1 LNHDA and CDR2 SQIVND (reference sequence). CDR3 size: 16 residues. CDR3 DNA: TGTGCCAGTGGATCCAACCGGGACAGGGGGCTCAATGAGCAGTTCTTC. Its translation is CASGSNRDRGLNEQFF.

V gene TRBV5-1 combines with J gene TRBJ2-5; D is perhaps TRBD1 (5 bases). Germline V gene lookup returns CDR1 SGHRS and CDR2 YFSETQ. The CDR3 spans 14 residues. Between the trimmed V and J ends, which lost 3 bases and 2 bases, there was a span of 11 bases. CDR3 coding DNA: TGCGCCAGCAGCTCGCAAACAGGACAAGAGACCCAGTACTTC. Encoded protein: CASSSQTGQETQYF. Using reference TRBV5-1 and TRBJ2-5 for the parts outside the CDR3, the full variable domain is KAGVTQTPRYLIKTRGQQVTLSCSPISGHRSVSWYQQTPGQGLQFLFEYFSETQRNKGNFPGRFSGRQFSNSRSEMNVSTLELGDSALYLCASSSQTGQETQYFGPGTRLLVL.

The rearrangement uses TRBV6-6 and TRBJ2-3; 8 bases map to TRBD1. The length of the CDR3 is 14 residues. Germline CDR1 and CDR2: MNHNY and SVGAGI (reference sequence). V lost 6 bases and J lost 2; bases outside the gene matches: 4. This CDR3 reads CASSLGQATDTQYF. In DNA, the CDR3 is TGTGCCAGCAGCCTGGGACAGGCCACAGATACGCAGTATTTT.

The chain combines TRBV2 with TRBJ2-2, with D tentatively TRBD1 (6 bases). CDR3 length equals 14 residues. In germline, CDR1 is SNHLY, CDR2 FYNNEI. V lost 6 bases and J 1 base, leaving 9 bases between the germline ends. CDR3 nucleotide sequence: TGTGCCAGCAGGAAACAGGGGAACACCGGGGAGCTGTTTTTT. This codes for CASRKQGNTGELFF.

The chain links TRBV19 to TRBJ2-5; the D is unclear. V was pared by 4 bases and J by 2 bases, with 8 bases between. The germline CDR1 and CDR2 sequences are LNHDA and SQIVND (reference sequence). The CDR3 is 13 residues long. The CDR3 region has the DNA TGTGCCAGTAGTAAATCGGAGCAAGAGACCCAGTACTTC. Amino acid sequence: CASSKSEQETQYF.

Of note for this clone: At one of its ends the junction is not consistent with the germline gene, which may arise from a read error. This chain links TRBV7-9 with TRBJ2-1; D remains unclear. The CDR3 has 9 residues. Germline V lookup: CDR1 SEHNR, CDR2 FQNEAQ (reference sequence). CDR3 loop: CASSNSHLF. The CDR3 coding sequence is TGTGCCAGCAGCAACAGTCACCTCTTC.

The V and J genes are TRBV19 and TRBJ2-5; 12 nucleotides line up with TRBD2. The V and J ends lost 4 bases and 4 bases, in that order; junction bases with no gene match: 10. Germline V CDR1 and CDR2: LNHDA, SQIVND (reference sequence). The CDR3 sequence is 17 residues long. This chain's CDR3 is CASSTTWRLAGVETQYF. The CDR3 region has the DNA TGTGCCAGTAGTACGACGTGGAGACTAGCGGGAGTAGAGACCCAGTACTTC.

V and J are TRBV5-1 and TRBJ2-6; perhaps TRBD1 as D (5 bases). The CDR3 contains 13 residues. Trimming pared 6 bases from V and 3 bases from J, leaving 7 bases between. Germline V gene lookup returns CDR1 SGHRS and CDR2 YFSETQ. The CDR3 nucleotides read TGCGCCAGCACCAGGGATGGGGCCAACGTCCTGACTTTC. Protein: CASTRDGANVLTF.

The chain couples TRBV28 to TRBJ1-2; D is perhaps TRBD1 (5 bases). Germline lookup yields CDR1 MDHEN and CDR2 SYDVKM. The germline V and J ends were trimmed by 6 bases and 4 bases, with 18 bases remaining between them. The CDR3 has 15 residues. The CDR3 region has the DNA TGTGCCAGCAGCGCCGGAGGGGATGTCGGCTATGGCTACACCTTC. It translates to CASSAGGDVGYGYTF.

A single count supports this clone. The chain is built from TRBV14 and TRBJ1-1, with D perhaps TRBD1 (6 bases). The germline V gene has CDR1 SGHDN and CDR2 FVKESK. Trimming took off 4 bases at V and 2 bases at J, with 11 bases between the two ends. The CDR3 totals 14 residues. The CDR3 sequence: CASSPRQVNTEAFF. In nucleotides, the CDR3 is TGTGCCAGCAGCCCTAGACAGGTAAACACTGAAGCTTTCTTT.

This rearrangement joins TRBV7-9 to TRBJ1-1; 9 bases are shared with TRBD1. This CDR3 has 13 amino acids. Germline trimming cut 5 bases from V and 7 bases from J; bases unmatched to any gene: 5. CDR1 is SEHNR and CDR2 is FQNEAQ in the germline V gene (reference sequence). The CDR3 sequence: CASSPGQGDEAFF. In DNA, the CDR3 is TGTGCCAGCAGCCCGGGACAGGGAGATGAAGCTTTCTTT.

The rearrangement uses TRBV13 and TRBJ1-4; no clear D gene. Germline V gene data show CDR1 as PRHDT and CDR2 as FYEKMQ (reference sequence). Trimming removed 7 bases at V and 7 bases at J, with 10 bases between. CDR3 size: 12 residues. CDR3 sequence reads: CASTALGEKLFF. The DNA for the CDR3 is TGTGCCAGCACCGCGCTAGGTGAAAAACTGTTTTTT.